The 32 T cell receptor beta chains listed next were all sequenced from one sample in a study of OX40 agonist ivuxolimab in advanced cancers. TCRdb's copy holds only in-frame clones and misses some; the assay was immunoSEQ multiplex PCR. The repertoire has approximately 96,000 clones, about 90% of them found once; the top ten carry around 1.6%. Sequencing was performed on CD4+ or CD8+ T cells sorted from blood, taken in a trial of the OX40 agonist ivuxolimab. These receptors all come from an adult with an advanced solid tumor such as melanoma, head and neck, liver or kidney cancer.

Only one count was recorded for this clone. The chain employs TRBV19 and TRBJ2-3, with a tentative D call TRBD2 (5 bases). The CDR3 is made up of 15 amino acids. The V end lost 5 bases, the J end lost 0 bases, and 12 bases lay between the germline ends. Per germline, CDR1 LNHDA and CDR2 SQIVND (reference sequence). The DNA for the CDR3 is TGTGCCAGTAGTTCCAGCGGAGCTAGCACAGATACGCAGTATTTT. Protein sequence: CASSSSGASTDTQYF.

The table lists this clone with a few counts. J is TRBJ2-1 and V is TRBV9; D may correspond to TRBD1 or TRBD2 (5 bases each). In germline, CDR1 is SGDLS, CDR2 YYNGEE. The ends were cut back, 3 bases at V and 8 bases at J, with 15 bases in the middle. This CDR3 is 14 amino acids long. The CDR3 loop is CASSGGTLGHEQFF. In DNA form, the CDR3 reads TGTGCCAGCAGCGGAGGGACCTTGGGCCATGAGCAGTTCTTC.

This chain joins TRBV19 and TRBJ1-5; a weak D match, TRBD1 (5 bases). Deletions cut 5 bases from V and 1 base from J, with 9 bases between. The germline CDR1 and CDR2 sequences are LNHDA and SQIVND (reference sequence). There are 14 residues in the CDR3. The CDR3 DNA reads TGTGCCAGTAGTTTGGGGCGAAGCAATCAGCCCCAGCATTTT. Amino acids: CASSLGRSNQPQHF.

This clone was counted many times. This sample also contains other DNA sequences that code for the same CDR3. The gene calls are TRBV7-2 and TRBJ1-1; no firm D call. Germline CDR1 SGHTA, CDR2 FQGNSA. There are 14 residues in the CDR3. V dropped 5 bases and J dropped 0 bases, with 10 bases sitting between them. The CDR3: CASSLRNLNTEAFF. The CDR3 nucleotides are TGTGCCAGCAGCCTCAGAAATTTGAACACTGAAGCTTTCTTT. The whole variable domain, remainder taken from reference TRBV7-2 and TRBJ1-1, is GAGVSQSPSNKVTEKGKDVELRCDPISGHTALYWYRQSLGQGLEFLIYFQGNSAPDKSGLPSDRFSAERTGGSVSTLTIQRTQQEDSAVYLCASSLRNLNTEAFFGQGTRLTVV.

The V and J genes are TRBV6-5 and TRBJ2-3; D is possibly TRBD1 (6 bases). V was cut by 6 bases and J by 6 bases, with 7 bases left in between. Per the germline V gene, CDR1 is MNHEY and CDR2 is SVGAGI. This CDR3 contains 11 residues. CDR3 amino acids: CASSQGDTQYF. The CDR3 DNA sequence: TGTGCCAGCAGCCAGGGGGATACGCAGTATTTT.

V is TRBV7-3 and J is TRBJ2-1, with unresolved D. Germline lookup yields CDR1 SGHTA and CDR2 FQGTGA. The CDR3 contains 15 residues. V lost 1 base and J lost 7, with 14 bases in between. CDR3 coding DNA: TGTGCCAGCAGCTTAAGAGCTGGCCTGACGAATGAGCAGTTCTTC. Its protein product is CASSLRAGLTNEQFF.

The chain recombines TRBV5-1 with TRBJ2-5; no firm D call. The CDR3 is 12 amino acids. The germline V and J ends were trimmed by 2 bases and 9 bases, with 11 bases remaining between them. The germline gives CDR1 SGHRS, CDR2 YFSETQ. The CDR3 DNA reads as TGCGCCAGCAGCTTACCGAGTGGGGCCCAGTACTTC. Residues: CASSLPSGAQYF.

V is TRBV5-1 and J is TRBJ2-1; 8 bases agree with TRBD2. This CDR3 is 16 amino acids long. The ends lost 5 bases at V and 2 bases at J; junction bases unmatched: 9. CDR1 and CDR2 from the germline V gene are SGHRS and YFSETQ. The CDR3 here is CASSYLLAGPYNEQFF. The CDR3 DNA reads as TGCGCCAGCAGTTACCTATTAGCGGGGCCCTACAATGAGCAGTTCTTC. Filled out from reference TRBV5-1 and TRBJ2-1, the complete variable domain reads KAGVTQTPRYLIKTRGQQVTLSCSPISGHRSVSWYQQTPGQGLQFLFEYFSETQRNKGNFPGRFSGRQFSNSRSEMNVSTLELGDSALYLCASSYLLAGPYNEQFFGPGTRLTVL.

The chain uses TRBV28 and TRBJ1-1; D perhaps matches TRBD1 (6 bases). Germline CDR1 MDHEN, CDR2 SYDVKM. The germline V and J ends were trimmed by 3 bases and 2 bases, with 10 bases remaining between them. This CDR3 spans 14 amino acids. Written as DNA, the CDR3 is TGTGCCAGCAGTTTCACAGGGTTAAACACTGAAGCTTTCTTT. Protein sequence: CASSFTGLNTEAFF.

This chain uses TRBV6-1 with TRBJ1-5, with D possibly being TRBD1 (6 bases). This CDR3 spans 15 amino acids. Germline V lookup: CDR1 MNHNS, CDR2 SASEGT. V dropped 4 bases and J dropped 5 bases, with 15 bases sitting between them. CDR3 protein: CASSAGNRVYQPQHF. As DNA, the CDR3 is TGTGCCAGCAGTGCCGGCAACAGGGTTTATCAGCCCCAGCATTTT.

The chain links TRBV11-1 to TRBJ1-1, with D hard to call. The CDR3 loop spans 14 amino acids. Deletions cut 1 base from V and 1 base from J, with 7 bases between. The germline V gene has CDR1 SGHAT and CDR2 FQDESV (reference sequence). CDR3 sequence: CASSLVNRNTEAFF. CDR3 sequence (DNA): TGTGCCAGCAGCTTAGTAAACAGGAACACTGAAGCTTTCTTT.

This clone was seen only a few times. The chain joins TRBV4-1 to TRBJ2-1; a possible D gene is TRBD1 (6 bases). The CDR3 sequence is 16 residues long. Trimming removed 0 bases at V and 6 bases at J, with 15 bases between. Looked up from germline, CDR1 is MGHRA and CDR2 is YSYEKL. The CDR3 nucleotides are TGCGCCAGCAGCCAAGAACGGCTCCTAGGGGGCAATGAGCAGTTCTTC. Residues: CASSQERLLGGNEQFF.

The chain recombines TRBV19 with TRBJ2-2, with TRBD1 identical over 8 bases. V lost 7 bases to trimming and J lost 2 bases; unmatched junction nucleotides: 6. This CDR3 region has 15 residues. CDR1 LNHDA and CDR2 SQIVND come from the germline V gene (reference sequence). The CDR3 DNA sequence: TGTGCCAGTAAGACCGGGACAGGAAACACCGGGGAGCTGTTTTTT. Translation: CASKTGTGNTGELFF. Full variable domain (missing parts from reference TRBV19 and TRBJ2-2): DGGITQSPKYLFRKEGQNVTLSCEQNLNHDAMYWYRQDPGQGLRLIYYSQIVNDFQKGDIAEGYSVSREKKESFPLTVTSAQKNPTAFYLCASKTGTGNTGELFFGEGSRLTVL.

This chain uses TRBV25-1 with TRBJ2-1; D uncertain. Germline CDR1 reads MGHDK; CDR2 reads SYGVNS. The germline V and J ends were trimmed by 3 bases and 0 bases, with 15 bases remaining between them. The CDR3 is 17 residues long. Here the CDR3 DNA reads TGTGCCAGCAGTGACCCCAGCCGGTCTAGCTCCTACAATGAGCAGTTCTTC. This codes for CASSDPSRSSSYNEQFF.

The gene calls are TRBV5-1 and TRBJ2-3; 9 positions agree with TRBD1. With V trimmed by 6 bases and J by 0 bases, 5 bases remained unmatched. Germline-derived CDR1 and CDR2 are SGHRS and YFSETQ. The CDR3 loop spans 15 amino acids. CDR3: CASIPGTGSTDTQYF. In DNA form, the CDR3 reads TGCGCCAGCATCCCCGGGACAGGGAGCACAGATACGCAGTATTTT.

The CDR3, as DNA: TGTGCCAGCCTTTGGGCTGGTGGCACTGAAGCTTTCTTT. Protein sequence: CASLWAGGTEAFF. The chain recombines TRBV6-6 with TRBJ1-1; D gene ambiguous. The V gene's germline CDR1 is MNHNY and CDR2 SVGAGI (reference sequence). V was trimmed by 8 bases and J by 4 bases, leaving 14 bases between them. The CDR3 runs 13 residues.

The chain has TRBV4-3 and TRBJ2-2; 10 nucleotides align to TRBD2. Germline assignment: CDR1 LGHNA and CDR2 YSLEER. The CDR3 length is 16 residues. The trim removed 5 bases at V and 1 base at J, leaving 4 bases unmatched. The CDR3 DNA reads TGCGCCAGCAGCTTATTAGCGGGAGGGAACACCGGGGAGCTGTTTTTT. It specifies CASSLLAGGNTGELFF.

Turning to this clone: The same CDR3 can be traced to other DNA sequences in this sample. This rearrangement joins TRBV7-2 to TRBJ1-2, with TRBD1 matching over 7 bases. The V and J ends lost 5 bases and 8 bases, in that order; junction bases with no gene match: 17. This CDR3 is 16 amino acids long. Per the germline V gene, CDR1 is SGHTA and CDR2 is FQGNSA. The CDR3 region is CASSLSPVQGERGYTF. The CDR3 nucleotides are TGTGCCAGCAGCCTATCCCCGGTCCAGGGGGAAAGGGGCTACACCTTC.

The genes are TRBV6-5 and TRBJ2-7; TRBD2 might be the D (5 bases). Germline CDR1 is MNHEY and CDR2 is SVGAGI. V dropped 5 bases and J dropped 2 bases, with 13 bases sitting between them. The CDR3 consists of 14 residues. This chain's CDR3 is CASSRADWAYEQYF. The DNA for the CDR3 is TGTGCCAGCAGTCGAGCGGACTGGGCCTACGAGCAGTACTTC.

The chain employs TRBV7-9 and TRBJ2-5; 7 bases agree with TRBD2. J gave up 4 bases and V 2 bases, and 4 bases lay outside the gene matches. The length of the CDR3 is 14 residues. Looked up from germline, CDR1 is SEHNR and CDR2 is FQNEAQ (reference sequence). Here the CDR3 DNA reads TGTGCCAGCAGCTTAAACGGGGGGACAGAGACCCAGTACTTC. Encoded protein: CASSLNGGTETQYF.

The chain has TRBV5-1 and TRBJ2-3, with D hard to call. Trimming left V 0 bases short and J 7 bases short, with 15 bases between. There are 15 residues in the CDR3. Germline CDR1 and CDR2: SGHRS and YFSETQ. The CDR3 region is CASSLDMAPVNTQYF. The CDR3 DNA follows: TGCGCCAGCAGCTTGGACATGGCCCCGGTGAATACGCAGTATTTT. The variable domain in full, with the rest retrieved from reference TRBV5-1 and TRBJ2-3, is KAGVTQTPRYLIKTRGQQVTLSCSPISGHRSVSWYQQTPGQGLQFLFEYFSETQRNKGNFPGRFSGRQFSNSRSEMNVSTLELGDSALYLCASSLDMAPVNTQYFGPGTRLTVL.

The rearrangement uses TRBV6-4 and TRBJ2-3, with D unclear. CDR1 is MRHNA, CDR2 SNTAGT, per germline. The germline V and J ends were trimmed by 3 bases and 2 bases, with 6 bases remaining between them. This CDR3 has 13 residues. CDR3 DNA sequence: TGTGCCAGCAGTGATCATCCCACAGATACGCAGTATTTT. It yields the protein CASSDHPTDTQYF.

A single count supports this clone. The chain couples TRBV15 to TRBJ2-7; D remains ambiguous. The CDR3 has 14 residues. CDR1 is LNHNV and CDR2 is YYDKDF in the germline V gene (reference sequence). V lost 0 bases to trimming and J lost 6 bases, with 12 bases between them. The CDR3 spells CATSRDRAQSEQYF. CDR3 coding DNA: TGTGCCACCAGCAGAGACAGAGCGCAGTCCGAGCAGTACTTC.

This clone was observed a single time. The chain carries TRBV28 and TRBJ2-4, with TRBD2 identical over 8 bases. The CDR3 length is 20 residues. Germline trimming cut 3 bases from V and 1 base from J; bases unmatched to any gene: 17. Germline V gene data show CDR1 as MDHEN and CDR2 as SYDVKM. The chain's CDR3 is CASSFWSREEFALAKNIQYF. As DNA, the CDR3 is TGTGCCAGCAGTTTTTGGTCGCGGGAGGAGTTTGCTCTCGCCAAAAACATTCAGTACTTC.

V usage is TRBV11-3 and J usage is TRBJ2-1, with 9 bases matching TRBD2. The CDR3 is 16 residues long. Germline values: CDR1 SGHNT, CDR2 YENEEA. Unmatched junction bases numbered 6, after V lost 1 base and J lost 5 bases. CDR3 protein: CASSLGVAGGNNEQFF. The CDR3 bases are TGTGCCAGCAGCTTAGGAGTGGCGGGAGGGAACAATGAGCAGTTCTTC. The full variable domain, with the rest looked up from reference TRBV11-3 and TRBJ2-1, is EAGVVQSPRYKIIEKKQPVAFWCNPISGHNTLYWYLQNLGQGPELLIRYENEEAVDDSQLPKDRFSAERLKGVDSTLKIQPAELGDSAVYLCASSLGVAGGNNEQFFGPGTRLTVL.

The CDR3 reads CASSLLGQTSNQPQHF. The CDR3 bases are TGTGCCAGCAGCCTCCTTGGCCAGACTAGCAATCAGCCCCAGCATTTT. This chain links TRBV21-1 with TRBJ1-5. TRBV21-1 is termed a pseudogene. The CDR3 runs to 16 residues.

This chain links TRBV27 with TRBJ2-7; the D is unclear. Germline CDR1 is MNHEY and CDR2 is SMNVEV (reference sequence). V gave up 6 bases and J gave up 3 bases, with 15 bases separating them. This CDR3 is built from 14 residues. CDR3 sequence: CASRKLDNLYEQYF. Here the CDR3 DNA reads TGTGCCAGCAGAAAGCTGGATAACCTCTACGAGCAGTACTTC.

The CDR3 loop is CASSNRQAYEQYF. CDR3 nucleotides: TGTGCCAGCAGTAACAGACAGGCCTACGAGCAGTACTTC. V is TRBV6-1 and J is TRBJ2-7; tentatively, D is TRBD1 (6 bases). The germline gives CDR1 MNHNS, CDR2 SASEGT. CDR3 length equals 13 residues. Between the trimmed V and J ends, which lost 5 bases and 2 bases, there was a span of 10 bases.

The CDR3 nucleotides read TGTGCCAGCAGCCCCTCCCCTTCTGGAAACACCATATATTTT. Its protein is CASSPSPSGNTIYF. V gene TRBV11-2 combines with J gene TRBJ1-3; D ambiguous. Trimming removed 5 bases from V and 1 base from J, with 9 bases in between. The germline CDR1 and CDR2 sequences are SGHAT and FQNNGV. The CDR3 runs 14 residues.

The genes are TRBV5-6 and TRBJ2-2, with 7 bases identical to TRBD2. V lost 1 base and J lost 0; bases outside the gene matches: 3. CDR1 SGHDT and CDR2 YYEEEE come from the germline V gene. The CDR3 is made up of 16 amino acids. CDR3 bases: TGTGCCAGCAGCTTGCCGGCGGGGGCGAACACCGGGGAGCTGTTTTTT. Translated: CASSLPAGANTGELFF.

The chain uses TRBV19 and TRBJ2-2; TRBD1 might be the D (7 bases). Trimming pared 6 bases from V and 6 bases from J, leaving 17 bases between. The length of the CDR3 is 15 residues. CDR1 is LNHDA, CDR2 SQIVND, per germline (reference sequence). CDR3 coding DNA: TGTGCCAGTAGCCGTTCCAGGGGGGAGGCCGGGGAGCTGTTTTTT. It encodes CASSRSRGEAGELFF.

In its sample, this clone was seen once. The chain has TRBV4-2 and TRBJ2-3, with D possibly being TRBD2 (6 bases). CDR1 and CDR2 from the germline V gene are LGHNA and YNFKEQ. Between the trimmed V and J ends, which lost 0 bases and 4 bases, there was a span of 17 bases. This CDR3 has 17 residues. CDR3 loop: CASSQDYETAGSDTQYF. DNA of the CDR3: TGTGCCAGCAGCCAAGATTACGAGACGGCGGGGTCAGATACGCAGTATTTT.